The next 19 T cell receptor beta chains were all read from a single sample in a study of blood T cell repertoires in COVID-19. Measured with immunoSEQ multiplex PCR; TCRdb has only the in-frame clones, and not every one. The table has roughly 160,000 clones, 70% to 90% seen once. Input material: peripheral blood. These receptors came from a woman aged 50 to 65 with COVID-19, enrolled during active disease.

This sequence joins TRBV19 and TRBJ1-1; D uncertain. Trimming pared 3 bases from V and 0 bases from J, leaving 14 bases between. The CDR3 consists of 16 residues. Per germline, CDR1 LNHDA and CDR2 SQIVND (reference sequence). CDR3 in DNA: TGTGCCAGTAGTATGAACGGAGGGATCTTGAACACTGAAGCTTTCTTT. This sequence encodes CASSMNGGILNTEAFF.

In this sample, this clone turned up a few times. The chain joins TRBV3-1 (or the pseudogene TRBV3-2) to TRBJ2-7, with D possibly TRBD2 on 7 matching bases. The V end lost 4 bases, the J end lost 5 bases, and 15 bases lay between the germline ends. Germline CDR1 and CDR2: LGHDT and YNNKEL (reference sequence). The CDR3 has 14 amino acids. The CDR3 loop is CASSLGGGPDEQYF. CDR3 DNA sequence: TGTGCCAGCAGCCTAGGCGGGGGCCCCGACGAGCAGTACTTC.

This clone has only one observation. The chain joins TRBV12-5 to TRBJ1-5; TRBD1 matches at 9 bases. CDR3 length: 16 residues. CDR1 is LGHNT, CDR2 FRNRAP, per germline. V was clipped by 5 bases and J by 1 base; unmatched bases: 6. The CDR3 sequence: CASGAPGTGSNQPQHF. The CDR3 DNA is TGTGCTAGTGGTGCCCCCGGGACAGGGAGCAATCAGCCCCAGCATTTT.

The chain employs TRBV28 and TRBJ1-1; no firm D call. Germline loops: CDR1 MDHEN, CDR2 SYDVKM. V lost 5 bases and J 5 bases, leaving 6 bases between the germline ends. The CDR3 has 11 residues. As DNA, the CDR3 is TGTGCCAGCAGTCCCGGGACTGAAGCTTTCTTT. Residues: CASSPGTEAFF.

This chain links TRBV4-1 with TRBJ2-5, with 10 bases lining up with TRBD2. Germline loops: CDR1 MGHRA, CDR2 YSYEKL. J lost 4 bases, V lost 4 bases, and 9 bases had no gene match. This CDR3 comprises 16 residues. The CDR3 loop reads CASSPPWTSGRETQYF. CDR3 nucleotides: TGCGCCAGCAGCCCTCCATGGACTAGCGGAAGAGAGACCCAGTACTTC.

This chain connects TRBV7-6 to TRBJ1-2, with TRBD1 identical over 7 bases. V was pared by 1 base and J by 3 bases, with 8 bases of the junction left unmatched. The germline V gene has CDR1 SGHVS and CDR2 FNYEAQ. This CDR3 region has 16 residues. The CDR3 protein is CASSLETGVGYYGYTF. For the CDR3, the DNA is TGTGCCAGCAGCTTAGAAACAGGGGTGGGATACTATGGCTACACCTTC.

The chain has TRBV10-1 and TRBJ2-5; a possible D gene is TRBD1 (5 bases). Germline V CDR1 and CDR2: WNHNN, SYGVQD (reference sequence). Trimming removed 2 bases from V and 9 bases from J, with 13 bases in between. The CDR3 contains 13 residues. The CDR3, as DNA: TGCGCCAGCAGTGAGGACTTAGTGGGGCCCCAGTACTTC. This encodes CASSEDLVGPQYF.

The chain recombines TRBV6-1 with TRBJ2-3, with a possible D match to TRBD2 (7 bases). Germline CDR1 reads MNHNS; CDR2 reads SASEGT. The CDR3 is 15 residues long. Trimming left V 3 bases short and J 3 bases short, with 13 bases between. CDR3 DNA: TGTGCCAGCAGTGAGAGGAGGGGGGGGACAGATACGCAGTATTTT. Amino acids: CASSERRGGTDTQYF.

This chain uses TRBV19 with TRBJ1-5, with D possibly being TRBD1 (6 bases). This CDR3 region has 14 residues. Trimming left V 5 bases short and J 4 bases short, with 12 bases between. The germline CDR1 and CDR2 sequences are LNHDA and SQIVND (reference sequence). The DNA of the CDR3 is TGTGCCAGTAGTGGGACAATACGTAATCAGCCCCAGCATTTT. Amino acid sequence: CASSGTIRNQPQHF.

The CDR3 region is CASSLNREWGYTF. Here the CDR3 DNA reads TGTGCCAGCAGCTTAAATAGGGAGTGGGGCTACACCTTC. V is TRBV13 and J is TRBJ1-2, with D unclear. V lost 2 bases to trimming and J lost 8 bases, with 12 bases between them. Germline V gene data show CDR1 as PRHDT and CDR2 as FYEKMQ (reference sequence). This CDR3 is built from 13 residues.

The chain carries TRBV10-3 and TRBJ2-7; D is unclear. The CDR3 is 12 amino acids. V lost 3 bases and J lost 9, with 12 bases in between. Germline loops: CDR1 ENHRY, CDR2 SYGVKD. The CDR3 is CAISDGEKWQYF. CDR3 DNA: TGTGCCATCAGTGACGGAGAAAAATGGCAGTACTTC.

The chain's CDR3 is CASSPGGGVFNEQYF. Written as DNA, the CDR3 is TGTGCCAGCAGTCCGGGCGGGGGGGTATTCAACGAGCAGTACTTC. This chain connects TRBV2 to TRBJ2-7; 9 bases agree with TRBD2. With V trimmed by 5 bases and J by 5 bases, 10 bases remained unmatched. The CDR3 is 15 residues long. Germline loops: CDR1 SNHLY, CDR2 FYNNEI. Filled out from reference TRBV2 and TRBJ2-7, the complete variable domain reads EPEVTQTPSHQVTQMGQEVILRCVPISNHLYFYWYRQILGQKVEFLVSFYNNEISEKSEIFDDQFSVERPDGSNFTLKIRSTKLEDSAMYFCASSPGGGVFNEQYFGPGTRLTVT.

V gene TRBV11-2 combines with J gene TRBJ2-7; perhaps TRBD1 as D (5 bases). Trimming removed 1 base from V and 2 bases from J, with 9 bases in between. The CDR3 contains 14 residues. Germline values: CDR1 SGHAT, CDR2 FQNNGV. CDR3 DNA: TGTGCCAGCAGCTTAGTATACAGGCCCTACGAGCAGTACTTC. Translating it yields CASSLVYRPYEQYF.

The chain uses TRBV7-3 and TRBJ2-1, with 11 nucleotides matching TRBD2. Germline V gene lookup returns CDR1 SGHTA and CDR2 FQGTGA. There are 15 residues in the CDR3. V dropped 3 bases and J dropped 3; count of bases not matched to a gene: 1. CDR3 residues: CASSLLAGGYNEQFF. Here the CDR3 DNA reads TGTGCCAGCAGCTTGCTAGCGGGGGGCTACAATGAGCAGTTCTTC.

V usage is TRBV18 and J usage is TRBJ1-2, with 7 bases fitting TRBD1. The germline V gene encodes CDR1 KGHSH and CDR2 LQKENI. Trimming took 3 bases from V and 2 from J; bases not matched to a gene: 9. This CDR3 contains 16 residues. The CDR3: CASSPDRDSGNYGYTF. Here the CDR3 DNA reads TGTGCCAGCTCACCTGACAGGGATTCGGGGAACTATGGCTACACCTTC.

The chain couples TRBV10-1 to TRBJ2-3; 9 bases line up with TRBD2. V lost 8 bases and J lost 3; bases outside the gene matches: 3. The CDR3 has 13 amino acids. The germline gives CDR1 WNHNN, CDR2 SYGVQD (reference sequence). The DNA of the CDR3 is TGCGCCAGCCTGAGCGGGGGGACAGATACGCAGTATTTT. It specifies CASLSGGTDTQYF.

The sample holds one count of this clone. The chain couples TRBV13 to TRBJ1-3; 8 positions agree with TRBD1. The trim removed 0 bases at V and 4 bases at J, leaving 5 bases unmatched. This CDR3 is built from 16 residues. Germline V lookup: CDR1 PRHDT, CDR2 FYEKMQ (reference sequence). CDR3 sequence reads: CASSLGRQGYGNTIYF. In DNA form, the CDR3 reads TGTGCCAGCAGCTTAGGCAGACAGGGGTACGGAAACACCATATATTTT.

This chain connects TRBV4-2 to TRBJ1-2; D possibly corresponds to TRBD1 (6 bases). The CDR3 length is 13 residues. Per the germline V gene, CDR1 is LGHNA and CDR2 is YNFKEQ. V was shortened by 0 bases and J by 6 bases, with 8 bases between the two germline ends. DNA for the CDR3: TGTGCCAGCAGCCAAGACAGGGGAAATGGCTACACCTTC. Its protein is CASSQDRGNGYTF.

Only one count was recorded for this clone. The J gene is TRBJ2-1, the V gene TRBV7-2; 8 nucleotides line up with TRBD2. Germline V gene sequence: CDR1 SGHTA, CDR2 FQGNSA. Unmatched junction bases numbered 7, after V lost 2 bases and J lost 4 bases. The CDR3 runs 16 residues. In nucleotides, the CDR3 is TGTGCCAGCAGCTTAATCGGGGGGGGCTGGTACAATGAGCAGTTCTTC. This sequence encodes CASSLIGGGWYNEQFF.